The 20 T cell receptor beta chains reported below all come from one sample, sequenced in a study of beta chain features in type 1 diabetes. Reverse transcription of all isolated RNA meant that expressed TCRB transcripts were sequenced. Sequencing used immunoSEQ multiplex PCR; TCRdb keeps in-frame clones, though not all of them. The sample consists of some 300,000 clones, approximately 8.1% of them appearing once. Sequencing input: central memory CD4+ T cells from blood. The receptors were gathered from a woman between 18 and 29 years old in good health.

The chain combines TRBV7-9 with TRBJ2-1, with TRBD2 matching 7 bases. This CDR3 has 17 residues. Germline CDR1 is SEHNR and CDR2 is FQNEAQ (reference sequence). V trimming: 4 bases; J trimming: 0 bases; junction bases outside the gene matches: 9. The CDR3 DNA is TGTGCCAGCAGCTCCCCGGTGGGCGGGGGCTCCTACAATGAGCAGTTCTTC. Protein sequence: CASSSPVGGGSYNEQFF.

This chain uses TRBV6-4 with TRBJ1-1; tentatively, D is TRBD1 (6 bases). The CDR3 runs 13 residues. The V end lost 6 bases, the J end lost 7 bases, and 15 bases lay between the germline ends. Per the germline V gene, CDR1 is MRHNA and CDR2 is SNTAGT. The CDR3 protein is CASSATGQGEAFF. The CDR3 DNA reads TGTGCCAGCAGCGCAACAGGGCAGGGTGAAGCTTTCTTT.

The genes are TRBV28 and TRBJ2-6, with no clear D. The CDR3 totals 15 residues. V lost 6 bases to trimming and J lost 2 bases, with 11 bases between them. The germline V gene has CDR1 MDHEN and CDR2 SYDVKM. This chain's CDR3 is CASSTQWTGANVLTF. The CDR3 DNA sequence: TGTGCCAGCAGCACTCAGTGGACTGGGGCCAACGTCCTGACTTTC.

This clone was observed many times. The V call is TRBV13, the J call TRBJ2-3; D gene unclear. CDR3 length equals 12 residues. V lost 1 base to trimming and J lost 10 bases, with 9 bases between them. From germline, CDR1 is PRHDT and CDR2 FYEKMQ (reference sequence). The chain's CDR3 is CASSLVIGAQYF. In nucleotides, the CDR3 is TGTGCCAGCAGCTTAGTCATTGGCGCGCAGTATTTT.

V is TRBV7-2 and J is TRBJ1-3; 8 bases fit TRBD1. Trimming at V came to 6 bases and at J to 3 bases, leaving 7 bases not matched to a gene. The CDR3 is 15 residues long. Germline assignment: CDR1 SGHTA and CDR2 FQGNSA. The CDR3 reads CASSSDRAGGNTIYF. CDR3 in DNA: TGTGCCAGCAGTTCGGACAGGGCGGGTGGAAACACCATATATTTT. The variable domain in full, completed from reference TRBV7-2 and TRBJ1-3, reads GAGVSQSPSNKVTEKGKDVELRCDPISGHTALYWYRQSLGQGLEFLIYFQGNSAPDKSGLPSDRFSAERTGGSVSTLTIQRTQQEDSAVYLCASSSDRAGGNTIYFGEGSWLTVV.

The rearrangement links TRBV7-9 to TRBJ1-1; 9 bases map to TRBD1. The J segment lost 4 bases and the V segment lost 5 bases, leaving 8 bases of the junction unmatched. This CDR3 has 15 amino acids. Germline lookup yields CDR1 SEHNR and CDR2 FQNEAQ (reference sequence). The CDR3 spells CASSPADRGTTEAFF. The CDR3 coding sequence is TGTGCCAGCAGCCCCGCGGACAGGGGAACCACTGAAGCTTTCTTT.

V gene TRBV9 combines with J gene TRBJ2-3; D remains ambiguous. This CDR3 region has 13 residues. Trimming took 6 bases from V and 4 from J, leaving 12 bases between them. Germline lookup yields CDR1 SGDLS and CDR2 YYNGEE. The CDR3 DNA is TGTGCCAGCACGAACGAGGCTGCAGATACGCAGTATTTT. Amino acid sequence: CASTNEAADTQYF.

This chain joins TRBV7-3 and TRBJ2-2; 7 bases are a match to TRBD1. This CDR3 comprises 14 residues. Germline CDR1 is SGHTA and CDR2 is FQGTGA. With V trimmed by 4 bases and J by 3 bases, 2 bases remained unmatched. Here the CDR3 DNA reads TGTGCCAGCAGCTCCACAGGGGACACCGGGGAGCTGTTTTTT. This sequence encodes CASSSTGDTGELFF.

About this clone itself: Distinct nucleotide sequences in the sample also encode this CDR3. The V call is TRBV18, the J call TRBJ1-1; D unresolved. The CDR3 loop spans 14 amino acids. Germline CDR1 is KGHSH and CDR2 is LQKENI. V was trimmed by 0 bases and J by 1 base, leaving 6 bases between them. The CDR3 region has the DNA TGTGCCAGCTCACCACCATTGAGGAACACTGAAGCTTTCTTT. The encoded protein is CASSPPLRNTEAFF.

The chain carries TRBV7-6 and TRBJ1-6; D is undetermined. Trimming removed 1 base at V and 7 bases at J, with 5 bases between. Germline values: CDR1 SGHVS, CDR2 FNYEAQ. This CDR3 comprises 13 residues. DNA of the CDR3: TGTGCCAGCAGCTTAGGGGTAAATTCACCCCTCCACTTT. Its protein is CASSLGVNSPLHF.

Only a few counts were recorded for this clone. The gene calls are TRBV7-2 and TRBJ2-3; TRBD2 might be the D (6 bases). V was trimmed by 4 bases and J by 0 bases, leaving 11 bases between them. Germline loops: CDR1 SGHTA, CDR2 FQGNSA. CDR3 length equals 15 residues. CDR3 residues: CASSSSRGSTDTQYF. CDR3 in DNA: TGTGCCAGCAGCTCCTCTCGGGGGAGCACAGATACGCAGTATTTT.

The chain is built from TRBV2 and TRBJ2-2; TRBD2 matches 7 bases. The CDR3 extends over 15 amino acids. Unmatched junction bases numbered 9, after V lost 5 bases and J lost 6 bases. Germline assignment: CDR1 SNHLY and CDR2 FYNNEI. The CDR3 sequence: CASSTLRGVAGELFF. The CDR3 DNA is TGTGCCAGCAGTACCCTCCGGGGGGTTGCCGGGGAGCTGTTTTTT.

This clone was counted only a few times. V is TRBV9 and J is TRBJ1-1; D remains unclear. CDR3 length equals 15 residues. From germline, CDR1 is SGDLS and CDR2 YYNGEE. V lost 4 bases and J 1 base, leaving 14 bases between the germline ends. CDR3 coding DNA: TGTGCCAGCAGCCTCCAACCACACTCGAACACTGAAGCTTTCTTT. Translated: CASSLQPHSNTEAFF.

The V gene is TRBV7-2, the J gene TRBJ1-6, with TRBD1 as a possible D gene (6 bases). This CDR3 has 13 amino acids. Trimming stripped 7 bases from V and 7 bases from J, with 11 bases between. Germline CDR1 SGHTA, CDR2 FQGNSA. CDR3 sequence reads: CASIGTRNSPLHF. The CDR3 DNA reads as TGTGCCAGCATAGGGACACGCAATTCACCCCTCCACTTT.

To note about this clone: A junction end diverges from the germline sequence, so it may reflect a read error. The chain has TRBV7-7 and TRBJ2-5; 8 bases align to TRBD1. CDR1 is SSHAT, CDR2 FNYEAQ, per germline (reference sequence). The CDR3 covers 14 residues. The chain's CDR3 is CASSATGDKGTQYF. CDR3 DNA sequence: TGTGCTAGCAGCGCGACAGGGGACAAAGGGACCCAGTACTTC. Full variable domain (missing parts from reference TRBV7-7 and TRBJ2-5): GAGVSQSPRYKVTKRGQDVTLRCDPISSHATLYWYQQALGQGPEFLTYFNYEAQPDKSGLPSDRFSAERPEGSISTLTIQRTEQRDSAMYRCASSATGDKGTQYFGPGTRLLVL.

In its sample, this clone was seen a few times. This CDR3 reads CASSPAMGVNTQYF. The CDR3 DNA reads TGTGCCAGCAGCCCAGCCATGGGAGTGAATACGCAGTATTTT. The chain couples TRBV28 to TRBJ2-3; D may be TRBD2 (5 bases). The CDR3 covers 14 residues. Germline V gene data show CDR1 as MDHEN and CDR2 as SYDVKM. Trimming pared 6 bases from V and 7 bases from J, leaving 17 bases between.

The sample holds many counts of this clone. The chain links TRBV7-2 to TRBJ1-2; possibly TRBD1 for D (5 bases). The CDR3 runs 14 residues. Germline CDR1 SGHTA, CDR2 FQGNSA. V dropped 0 bases and J dropped 2 bases, with 7 bases sitting between them. The CDR3 here is CASSLARDNYGYTF. For the CDR3, the DNA is TGTGCCAGCAGCTTAGCACGGGACAACTATGGCTACACCTTC.

The V gene is TRBV18, the J gene TRBJ1-1, with 7 bases fitting TRBD1. Germline V gene data show CDR1 as KGHSH and CDR2 as LQKENI. After removal of 4 bases from V and 6 bases from J, the junction contained 11 bases not matched to a gene. The CDR3 totals 15 residues. CDR3 region: CASSQSTQGGAEAFF. The CDR3 DNA is TGTGCCAGCTCACAAAGCACTCAGGGGGGGGCTGAAGCTTTCTTT.

V and J are TRBV30 and TRBJ1-2, with D unresolved. This CDR3 region has 11 residues. The V end was cut by 2 bases, the J end by 9 bases, with 10 bases between. In germline, CDR1 is GTSNPN, CDR2 SVGIG (reference sequence). CDR3 nucleotide sequence: TGTGCCTGGAGTTCATCCTCTCGCTACACCTTC. Translating it yields CAWSSSSRYTF.

The V call is TRBV4-3, the J call TRBJ2-5; maybe TRBD2 (7 bases). V dropped 0 bases and J dropped 5 bases, with 16 bases sitting between them. The CDR3 sequence is 16 residues long. The V gene's germline CDR1 is LGHNA and CDR2 YSLEER. DNA for the CDR3: TGCGCCAGCAGCCAAGACGGACGGGGGGCGCAGGAGACCCAGTACTTC. Its translation is CASSQDGRGAQETQYF.